Each of the 32 T cell receptor beta chains below was sequenced from the same sample in a study of blood T cell repertoires in COVID-19. Clones were read by immunoSEQ multiplex PCR, and TCRdb kept only the in-frame ones, dropping some. This table has almost 65,000 clones, roughly 91% appearing once. Sequenced material: PBMCs or T cells enriched from blood (not recorded which). The receptors were gathered from a woman aged 35 to 49 who had recovered from COVID-19.

A single count supports this clone. V usage is TRBV6-5 and J usage is TRBJ2-3; 7 bases match TRBD1. There are 15 residues in the CDR3. The V and J ends lost 5 bases and 5 bases, in that order; junction bases with no gene match: 10. Germline V gene lookup returns CDR1 MNHEY and CDR2 SVGAGI. The CDR3 reads CASSNDRVGGDTQYF. The CDR3 DNA is TGTGCCAGCAGTAACGACAGGGTGGGTGGAGATACGCAGTATTTT.

The rearrangement links TRBV19 to TRBJ2-7; 9 bases map to TRBD1. This CDR3 region has 14 residues. In germline, CDR1 is LNHDA, CDR2 SQIVND (reference sequence). J lost 2 bases, V lost 5 bases, and 4 bases had no gene match. The CDR3 bases are TGTGCCAGTAGTCTGGGACAGGGTACCTACGAGCAGTACTTC. Its translation: CASSLGQGTYEQYF.

This clone was seen only a few times. The chain joins TRBV5-1 to TRBJ2-2, with 9 positions matching TRBD2. The CDR3 has 16 amino acids. Germline V gene data show CDR1 as SGHRS and CDR2 as YFSETQ. The J segment lost 4 bases and the V segment lost 9 bases, leaving 13 bases of the junction unmatched. CDR3 sequence reads: CATRLLTSGPTGELFF. The CDR3 coding sequence is TGCGCCACCCGCTTACTGACTAGCGGTCCCACCGGGGAGCTGTTTTTT.

This chain links TRBV11-2 with TRBJ2-5, with D possibly matching TRBD2 (5 bases). The CDR3 extends over 12 amino acids. V was clipped by 1 base and J by 6 bases, with 6 bases between them. Germline assignment: CDR1 SGHAT and CDR2 FQNNGV. The CDR3 nucleotides are TGTGCCAGCAGCTTAGGACTAAAGACCCAGTACTTC. This encodes CASSLGLKTQYF.

This sequence joins TRBV24-1 and TRBJ2-1, with D maybe TRBD2 (5 bases). Germline V gene sequence: CDR1 KGHDR, CDR2 SFDVKD. CDR3 length: 12 amino acids. V was pared by 3 bases and J by 12 bases, with 11 bases between. The CDR3 DNA is TGTGCCACCAGTGATCCGGGATGGTCGCAGTTCTTC. Protein sequence: CATSDPGWSQFF.

This chain uses TRBV5-1 with TRBJ2-3, with TRBD2 matching 9 bases. Trimming at V came to 5 bases and at J to 0 bases, leaving 7 bases not matched to a gene. Germline-derived CDR1 and CDR2 are SGHRS and YFSETQ. This CDR3 region has 16 residues. This chain's CDR3 is CASRDLAGFSTDTQYF. CDR3 coding DNA: TGCGCCAGCAGGGACCTAGCGGGGTTCAGCACAGATACGCAGTATTTT. The full variable domain, in which reference TRBV5-1 and TRBJ2-3 provide the parts outside the CDR3, is KAGVTQTPRYLIKTRGQQVTLSCSPISGHRSVSWYQQTPGQGLQFLFEYFSETQRNKGNFPGRFSGRQFSNSRSEMNVSTLELGDSALYLCASRDLAGFSTDTQYFGPGTRLTVL.

This clone was picked up one time. The chain combines TRBV4-1 with TRBJ2-1, with 8 positions matching TRBD1. CDR3 size: 15 residues. The ends lost 1 base at V and 6 bases at J; junction bases unmatched: 5. Germline assignment: CDR1 MGHRA and CDR2 YSYEKL. The CDR3 sequence: CASSQVPTGGNEQFF. DNA of the CDR3: TGCGCCAGCAGCCAAGTTCCCACAGGGGGCAATGAGCAGTTCTTC.

The CDR3 bases are TGTGCCAGCAGCGTAGGTACGGGGGGCTCTTACAATGAGCAGTTCTTC. It encodes CASSVGTGGSYNEQFF. This chain connects TRBV9 to TRBJ2-1; TRBD2 might be the D (7 bases). This CDR3 region has 16 residues. In germline, CDR1 is SGDLS, CDR2 YYNGEE. Trimming took off 0 bases at V and 4 bases at J, with 14 bases between the two ends.

The chain uses TRBV3-1 (or the pseudogene TRBV3-2) and TRBJ1-1; D call uncertain. The germline V and J ends were trimmed by 1 base and 1 base, with 10 bases remaining between them. The germline V gene encodes CDR1 LGHDT and CDR2 YNNKEL (reference sequence). The CDR3 is made up of 15 amino acids. CDR3 sequence reads: CASSQVPGRNTEAFF. The DNA for the CDR3 is TGTGCCAGCAGCCAAGTCCCCGGGAGGAACACTGAAGCTTTCTTT.

The chain combines TRBV10-3 with TRBJ2-7; 7 nucleotides line up with TRBD1. The CDR3 is 15 residues long. Germline-derived CDR1 and CDR2 are ENHRY and SYGVKD. J gave up 4 bases and V 4 bases, and 10 bases lay outside the gene matches. Here the CDR3 DNA reads TGTGCCATCAGTGTTGGGGCAGGGGGATTATACGAGCAGTACTTC. Translating it yields CAISVGAGGLYEQYF.

The J gene is TRBJ1-3, the V gene TRBV6-5; tentative D call: TRBD1 (5 bases). Per germline, CDR1 MNHEY and CDR2 SVGAGI. V dropped 5 bases and J dropped 3 bases, with 11 bases sitting between them. This CDR3 comprises 14 residues. CDR3 amino acids: CASSQQVNGNTIYF. The CDR3 DNA reads as TGTGCCAGCAGTCAACAGGTTAATGGAAACACCATATATTTT.

This chain connects TRBV7-2 to TRBJ2-5, with 10 bases fitting TRBD2. Germline V lookup: CDR1 SGHTA, CDR2 FQGNSA. The CDR3 length is 15 residues. The junction had 0 bases not matched to a gene; V was cut back by 0 bases and J by 2 bases. The CDR3 region is CASSLASGGQETQYF. CDR3 DNA sequence: TGTGCCAGCAGCTTAGCTAGCGGGGGGCAAGAGACCCAGTACTTC. The full variable domain, rest sourced from reference TRBV7-2 and TRBJ2-5, is GAGVSQSPSNKVTEKGKDVELRCDPISGHTALYWYRQSLGQGLEFLIYFQGNSAPDKSGLPSDRFSAERTGGSVSTLTIQRTQQEDSAVYLCASSLASGGQETQYFGPGTRLLVL.

The rearrangement joins TRBV4-1 to TRBJ2-7; 10 bases agree with TRBD1. The CDR3 extends over 15 amino acids. Trimming took 4 bases from V and 4 from J; bases not matched to a gene: 7. The germline gives CDR1 MGHRA, CDR2 YSYEKL. CDR3 in DNA: TGCGCCAGCAGCCCGCGGGGGACAGGGGCGTACGAGCAGTACTTC. Encoded protein: CASSPRGTGAYEQYF.

This chain uses TRBV29-1 with TRBJ2-1; 12 nucleotides align to TRBD2. This CDR3 region has 16 residues. Trimming cost V 7 bases and J 5 bases; bases outside gene matches: 12. CDR1 and CDR2 (germline): SQVTM, ANQGSEA. CDR3: CSGDVLAGGLHNEQFF. CDR3 bases: TGCAGCGGCGACGTTCTAGCGGGGGGGCTCCACAATGAGCAGTTCTTC.

The chain has TRBV5-6 and TRBJ1-2, with 9 bases matching TRBD1. There are 15 residues in the CDR3. Germline assignment: CDR1 SGHDT and CDR2 YYEEEE. The trim removed 2 bases at V and 6 bases at J, leaving 8 bases unmatched. This CDR3 reads CASSLGTGPPHGYTF. The CDR3 bases are TGTGCCAGCAGCTTAGGGACAGGGCCACCTCATGGCTACACCTTC.

The CDR3 nucleotides read TGCAGTGCTAGTAGGGAGGCCAATTCACCCCTCCACTTT. This translates into CSASREANSPLHF. The chain links TRBV20-1 to TRBJ1-6, with no clear D. CDR1 and CDR2 (germline): DFQATT, SNEGSKA (reference sequence). The CDR3 runs 13 residues. Trimming removed 3 bases at V and 7 bases at J, with 10 bases between.

This clone was detected a few times. This chain uses TRBV15 with TRBJ1-1; 8 nucleotides line up with TRBD1. Germline V lookup: CDR1 LNHNV, CDR2 YYDKDF (reference sequence). The CDR3 loop spans 12 amino acids. The V gene end was trimmed by 2 bases and the J gene end by 11 bases; junction bases not matched to a gene: 4. CDR3 residues: CATSRITGGAFF. The CDR3 DNA reads TGTGCCACCAGCAGAATTACAGGGGGGGCTTTCTTT.

The V call is TRBV7-2, the J call TRBJ1-1; the D is unclear. Germline CDR1 and CDR2: SGHTA and FQGNSA. This CDR3 has 12 amino acids. The V and J ends lost 5 bases and 1 base respectively, with 5 bases between them. In DNA, the CDR3 is TGTGCCAGCAGCCCCAGGAACACTGAAGCTTTCTTT. Translating it yields CASSPRNTEAFF.

The rearrangement joins TRBV11-2 to TRBJ2-5, with 11 bases fitting TRBD2. CDR3 size: 15 residues. Trimming took 4 bases from V and 7 from J; bases not matched to a gene: 8. Germline CDR1 SGHAT, CDR2 FQNNGV. CDR3 sequence (DNA): TGTGCCAGCAGCTCCCTGACTAGCGGGGTAGGGACCCAGTACTTC. Protein sequence: CASSSLTSGVGTQYF.

J is TRBJ1-6 and V is TRBV5-1; maybe TRBD1 (6 bases). Per the germline V gene, CDR1 is SGHRS and CDR2 is YFSETQ. The CDR3 contains 16 residues. V was shortened by 0 bases and J by 5 bases, with 12 bases between the two germline ends. The CDR3 nucleotides are TGCGCCAGCAGCTTGGGTCCGGGACAAGATAATTCACCCCTCCACTTT. It translates to CASSLGPGQDNSPLHF.

The rearrangement links TRBV5-1 to TRBJ2-3; 9 positions match TRBD1. There are 18 residues in the CDR3. Germline CDR1 SGHRS, CDR2 YFSETQ. The J segment lost 1 base and the V segment lost 5 bases, leaving 14 bases of the junction unmatched. In DNA, the CDR3 is TGCGCCAGCAGTCGATTCCGGGACAGGGTGAGGGGCACAGATACGCAGTATTTT. As protein: CASSRFRDRVRGTDTQYF.

The CDR3 DNA reads TGTGCCACCAGTGATTTGCGGAGCGAGAGCACAGATACGCAGTATTTT. As protein: CATSDLRSESTDTQYF. The chain joins TRBV24-1 to TRBJ2-3; no clear D gene. Germline V gives CDR1 KGHDR, CDR2 SFDVKD. There are 16 residues in the CDR3. The V gene lost 0 bases and the J gene lost 0 bases, with 9 bases spanning the gap.

The rearrangement joins TRBV20-1 to TRBJ2-7; no firm D call. V was shortened by 5 bases and J by 2 bases, with 7 bases between the two germline ends. CDR3 length: 11 amino acids. Germline V gene sequence: CDR1 DFQATT, CDR2 SNEGSKA (reference sequence). The CDR3 sequence is CSAPQTYEQYF. The CDR3 DNA reads as TGCAGTGCTCCCCAGACCTACGAGCAGTACTTC.

This clone has only one observation. The V gene is TRBV9, the J gene TRBJ1-2; 12 positions match TRBD1. V lost 3 bases to trimming and J lost 1 base; unmatched junction nucleotides: 10. CDR3 size: 18 residues. CDR1 and CDR2 (germline): SGDLS, YYNGEE. The DNA of the CDR3 is TGTGCCAGCAGCGCACCTCCGGGACAGGGGGCATTTAACTATGGCTACACCTTC. Translated: CASSAPPGQGAFNYGYTF.

The chain recombines TRBV7-2 with TRBJ1-6; TRBD1 aligns across 11 bases. V lost 1 base and J lost 10; bases outside the gene matches: 3. The germline V gene encodes CDR1 SGHTA and CDR2 FQGNSA. The CDR3 is 15 amino acids. CDR3 loop: CASSLEGTGGSPLHF. In nucleotides, the CDR3 is TGTGCCAGCAGCTTAGAGGGGACAGGGGGATCACCCCTCCACTTT.

The rearrangement uses TRBV19 and TRBJ1-1; D remains unclear. With 4 bases removed from V and 4 bases from J, the gap between germline ends came to 10 bases. Looked up from germline, CDR1 is LNHDA and CDR2 is SQIVND (reference sequence). The CDR3 loop spans 13 amino acids. The CDR3 DNA reads as TGTGCCAGTAGTAGAGTAGAGTTCACTGAAGCTTTCTTT. As protein: CASSRVEFTEAFF.

The CDR3 loop is CASSLSRGRDTEAFF. The CDR3, as DNA: TGTGCCAGCAGCTTATCCAGGGGGCGCGACACTGAAGCTTTCTTT. This chain connects TRBV7-9 to TRBJ1-1; 8 nucleotides agree with TRBD1. V shed 2 bases and J 3 bases; nucleotides not matched to a gene: 5. The CDR3 has 15 amino acids. CDR1 is SEHNR, CDR2 FQNEAQ, per germline (reference sequence).

This sequence joins TRBV9 and TRBJ1-3; 8 bases are a match to TRBD1. The germline gives CDR1 SGDLS, CDR2 YYNGEE. V trimming: 3 bases; J trimming: 0 bases; junction bases outside the gene matches: 8. CDR3 size: 17 residues. In DNA, the CDR3 is TGTGCCAGCAGCGGACTCAGGGGGCTTGGCTCTGGAAACACCATATATTTT. As protein: CASSGLRGLGSGNTIYF. Drawing the rest from reference TRBV9 and TRBJ1-3, the complete variable domain is DSGVTQTPKHLITATGQRVTLRCSPRSGDLSVYWYQQSLDQGLQFLIQYYNGEERAKGNILERFSAQQFPDLHSELNLSSLELGDSALYFCASSGLRGLGSGNTIYFGEGSWLTVV.

The chain couples TRBV27 to TRBJ1-6; TRBD1 aligns across 7 bases. CDR1 is MNHEY, CDR2 SMNVEV, per germline (reference sequence). V was pared by 5 bases and J by 0 bases, with 10 bases of the junction left unmatched. The CDR3 runs 18 residues. The CDR3, as DNA: TGTGCCAGCAGTCTAAGACAGGGAACAAGCTCCTATAATTCACCCCTCCACTTT. It translates to CASSLRQGTSSYNSPLHF.

This chain uses TRBV10-2 with TRBJ1-2; D is unclear. Trimming shortened V by 3 bases and J by 5 bases, and 10 bases separated the two germline ends. In germline, CDR1 is WSHSY, CDR2 SAAADI. This CDR3 has 13 amino acids. CDR3 sequence reads: CASSDFVQYGYTF. DNA of the CDR3: TGCGCCAGCAGTGATTTCGTGCAGTATGGCTACACCTTC.

V gene TRBV5-4 combines with J gene TRBJ2-1, with 9 bases matching TRBD1. Germline CDR1 reads SGHNT; CDR2 reads YYREEE (reference sequence). The length of the CDR3 is 15 residues. V lost 5 bases and J lost 4; bases outside the gene matches: 7. This CDR3 reads CASSIGGQGYNEQFF. In nucleotides, the CDR3 is TGTGCCAGCAGTATTGGGGGACAGGGATACAATGAGCAGTTCTTC.

CDR3 loop: CASSATGYDGYTF. CDR3 coding DNA: TGTGCCAGCAGTGCCACAGGGTACGATGGCTACACCTTC. This chain joins TRBV27 and TRBJ1-2, with D possibly TRBD1 on 6 matching bases. This CDR3 spans 13 amino acids. Trimming pared 5 bases from V and 6 bases from J, leaving 13 bases between. Germline assignment: CDR1 MNHEY and CDR2 SMNVEV (reference sequence).